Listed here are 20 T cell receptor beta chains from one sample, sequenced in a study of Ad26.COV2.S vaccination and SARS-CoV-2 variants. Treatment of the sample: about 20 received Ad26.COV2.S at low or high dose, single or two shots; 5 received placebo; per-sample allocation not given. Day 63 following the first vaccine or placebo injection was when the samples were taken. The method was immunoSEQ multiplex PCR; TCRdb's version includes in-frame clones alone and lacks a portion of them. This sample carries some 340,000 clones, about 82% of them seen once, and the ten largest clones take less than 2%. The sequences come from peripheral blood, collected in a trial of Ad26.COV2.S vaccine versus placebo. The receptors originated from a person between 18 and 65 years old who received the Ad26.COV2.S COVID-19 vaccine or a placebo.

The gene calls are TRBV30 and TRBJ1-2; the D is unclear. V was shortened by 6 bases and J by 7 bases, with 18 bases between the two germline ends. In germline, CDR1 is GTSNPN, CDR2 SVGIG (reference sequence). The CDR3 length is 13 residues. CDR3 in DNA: TGTGCCTGCCTGATCGACCGTCGCGGTGGCTACACCTTC. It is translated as CACLIDRRGGYTF.

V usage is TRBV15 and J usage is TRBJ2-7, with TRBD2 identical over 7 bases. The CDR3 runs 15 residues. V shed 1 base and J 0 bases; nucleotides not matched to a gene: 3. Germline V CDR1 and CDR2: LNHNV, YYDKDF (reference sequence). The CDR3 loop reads CATSRGGGGSYEQYF. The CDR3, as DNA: TGTGCCACCAGCAGAGGGGGCGGGGGCTCCTACGAGCAGTACTTC.

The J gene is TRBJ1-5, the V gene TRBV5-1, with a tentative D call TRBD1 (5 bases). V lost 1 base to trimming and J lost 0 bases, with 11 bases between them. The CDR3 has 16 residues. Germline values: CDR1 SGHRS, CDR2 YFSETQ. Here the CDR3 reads CASSLSGDYSNQPQHF. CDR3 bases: TGCGCCAGCAGCTTGTCGGGGGATTATAGCAATCAGCCCCAGCATTTT.

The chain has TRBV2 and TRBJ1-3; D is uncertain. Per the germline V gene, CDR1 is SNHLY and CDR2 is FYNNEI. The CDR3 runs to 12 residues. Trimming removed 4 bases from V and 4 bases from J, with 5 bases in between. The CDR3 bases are TGTGCCAGCAGTGCCCAGGGAAACACCATATATTTT. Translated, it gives CASSAQGNTIYF.

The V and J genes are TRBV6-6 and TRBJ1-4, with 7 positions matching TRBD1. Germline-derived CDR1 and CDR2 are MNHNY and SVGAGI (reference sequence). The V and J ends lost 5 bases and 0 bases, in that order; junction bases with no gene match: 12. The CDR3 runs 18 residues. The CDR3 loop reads CASSPQGVGTATNEKLFF. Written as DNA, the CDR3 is TGTGCCAGCAGTCCTCAGGGGGTAGGCACCGCAACTAATGAAAAACTGTTTTTT.

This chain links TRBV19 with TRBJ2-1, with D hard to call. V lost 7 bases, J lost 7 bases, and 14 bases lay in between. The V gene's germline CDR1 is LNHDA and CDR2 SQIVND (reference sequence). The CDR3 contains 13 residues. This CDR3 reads CASITNLGNEQFF. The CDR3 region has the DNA TGTGCCAGTATTACCAACCTGGGGAATGAGCAGTTCTTC.

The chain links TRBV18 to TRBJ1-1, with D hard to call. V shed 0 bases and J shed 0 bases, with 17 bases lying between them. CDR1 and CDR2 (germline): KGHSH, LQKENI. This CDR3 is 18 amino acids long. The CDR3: CASSPPQAPGRLNTEAFF. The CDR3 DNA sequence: TGTGCCAGCTCACCACCCCAGGCGCCGGGTCGATTGAACACTGAAGCTTTCTTT.

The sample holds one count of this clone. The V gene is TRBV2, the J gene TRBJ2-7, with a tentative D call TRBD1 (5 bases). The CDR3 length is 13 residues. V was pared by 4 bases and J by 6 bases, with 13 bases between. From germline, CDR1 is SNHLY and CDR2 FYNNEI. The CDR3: CASSASWTSEQYF. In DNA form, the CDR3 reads TGTGCCAGCAGTGCTAGTTGGACATCCGAGCAGTACTTC.

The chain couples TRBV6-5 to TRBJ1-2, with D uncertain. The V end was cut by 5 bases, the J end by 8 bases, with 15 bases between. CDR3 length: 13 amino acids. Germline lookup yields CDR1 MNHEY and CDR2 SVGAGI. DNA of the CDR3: TGTGCCAGCAGTCCCCCGGACTACGGAGGCTACACCTTC. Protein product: CASSPPDYGGYTF.

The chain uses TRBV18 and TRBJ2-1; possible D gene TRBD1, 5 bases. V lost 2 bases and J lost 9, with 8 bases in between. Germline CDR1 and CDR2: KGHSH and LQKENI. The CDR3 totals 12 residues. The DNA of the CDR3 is TGTGCCAGCTCACCATCAGGGATTGAGCAGTTCTTC. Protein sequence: CASSPSGIEQFF.

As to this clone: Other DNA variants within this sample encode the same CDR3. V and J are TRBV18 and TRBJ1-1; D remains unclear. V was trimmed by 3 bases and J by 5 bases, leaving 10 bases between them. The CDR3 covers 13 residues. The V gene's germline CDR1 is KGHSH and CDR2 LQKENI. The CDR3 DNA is TGTGCCAGCTCACCCCCCGGGCGGACTGAAGCTTTCTTT. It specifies CASSPPGRTEAFF.

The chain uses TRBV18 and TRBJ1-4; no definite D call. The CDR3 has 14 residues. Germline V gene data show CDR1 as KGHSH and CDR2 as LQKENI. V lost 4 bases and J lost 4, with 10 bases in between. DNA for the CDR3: TGTGCCAGCTCACGCGGGAGGTTTAATGAAAAACTGTTTTTT. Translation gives CASSRGRFNEKLFF. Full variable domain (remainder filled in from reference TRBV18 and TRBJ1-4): NAGVMQNPRHLVRRRGQEARLRCSPMKGHSHVYWYRQLPEEGLKFMVYLQKENIIDESGMPKERFSAEFPKEGPSILRIQQVVRGDSAAYFCASSRGRFNEKLFFGSGTQLSVL.

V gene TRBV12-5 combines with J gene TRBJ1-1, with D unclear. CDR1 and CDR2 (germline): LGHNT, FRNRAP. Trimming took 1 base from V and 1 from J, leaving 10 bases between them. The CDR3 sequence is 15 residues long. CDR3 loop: CASGLAGKGNTEAFF. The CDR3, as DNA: TGTGCTAGTGGTTTGGCCGGGAAGGGGAACACTGAAGCTTTCTTT.

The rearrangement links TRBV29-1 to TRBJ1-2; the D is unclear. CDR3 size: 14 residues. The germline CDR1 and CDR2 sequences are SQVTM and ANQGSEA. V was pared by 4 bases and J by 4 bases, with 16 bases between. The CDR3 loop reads CSVGREHFFYGYTF. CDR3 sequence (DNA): TGCAGCGTTGGGAGGGAGCACTTTTTCTATGGCTACACCTTC.

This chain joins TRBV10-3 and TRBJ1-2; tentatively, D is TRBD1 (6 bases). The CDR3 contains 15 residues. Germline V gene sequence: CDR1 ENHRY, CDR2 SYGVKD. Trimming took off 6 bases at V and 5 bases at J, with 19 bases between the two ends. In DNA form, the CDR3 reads TGTGCCATCAGCGGCCCCCGGGGGGGCGGGTATGGCTACACCTTC. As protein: CAISGPRGGGYGYTF.

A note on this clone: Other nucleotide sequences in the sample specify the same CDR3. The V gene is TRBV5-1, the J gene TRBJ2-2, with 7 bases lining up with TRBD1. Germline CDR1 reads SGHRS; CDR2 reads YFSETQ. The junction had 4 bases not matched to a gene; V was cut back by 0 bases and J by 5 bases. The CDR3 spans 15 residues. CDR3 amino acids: CASSLVAGGTGELFF. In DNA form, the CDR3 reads TGCGCCAGCAGCTTGGTAGCAGGGGGTACCGGGGAGCTGTTTTTT.

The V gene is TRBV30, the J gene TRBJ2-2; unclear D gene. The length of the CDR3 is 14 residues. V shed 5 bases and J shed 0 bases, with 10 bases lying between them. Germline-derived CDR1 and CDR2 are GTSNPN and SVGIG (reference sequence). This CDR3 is CAWAHNANTGELFF. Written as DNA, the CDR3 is TGTGCCTGGGCACACAACGCGAACACCGGGGAGCTGTTTTTT.

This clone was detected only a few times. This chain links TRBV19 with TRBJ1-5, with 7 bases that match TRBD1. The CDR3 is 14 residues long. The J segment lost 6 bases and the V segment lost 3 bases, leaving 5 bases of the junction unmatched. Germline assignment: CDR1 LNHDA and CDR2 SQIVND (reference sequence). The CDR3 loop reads CASSMEGARQPQHF. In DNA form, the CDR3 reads TGTGCCAGTAGTATGGAGGGGGCCCGTCAGCCCCAGCATTTT.

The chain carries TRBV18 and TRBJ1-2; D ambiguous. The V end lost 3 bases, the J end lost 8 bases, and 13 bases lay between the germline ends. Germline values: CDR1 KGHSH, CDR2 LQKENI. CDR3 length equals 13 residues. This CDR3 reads CASSPSRENGYTF. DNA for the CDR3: TGTGCCAGCTCACCTTCTCGGGAGAACGGCTACACCTTC.

Here the CDR3 DNA reads TGTGCCAGCAGCCAAGGATCCTTGGAGCAGCGAGTCACCGGGGAGCTGTTTTTT. This codes for CASSQGSLEQRVTGELFF. The chain couples TRBV14 to TRBJ2-2, with D uncertain. Per the germline V gene, CDR1 is SGHDN and CDR2 is FVKESK. Between the trimmed V and J ends, which lost 1 base and 4 bases, there was a span of 19 bases. The CDR3 loop spans 18 amino acids.